This entry describes one T cell receptor beta chain. Sequencing used immunoSEQ multiplex PCR; TCRdb keeps in-frame clones, though not all of them. The sample consists of some 160,000 clones, around 86% of them appearing once. The sample originates from a study of control samples from healthy donors and cancer patients. The CDR3 covers 17 residues. Germline V CDR1 and CDR2: SGHAT, FQNNGV. Trimming left V 5 bases short and J 4 bases short, with 21 bases between. The chain uses TRBV11-2 and TRBJ2-1; no firm D call. The sequence was collected from a man aged 25-40 years in good health. The specimen was blood. The CDR3 loop is CASSQALLGSEYNEQFF. CDR3 nucleotides: TGTGCCAGCAGCCAAGCGTTACTCGGCAGCGAATACAATGAGCAGTTCTTC.